Each of the 19 T cell receptor beta chains below was sequenced from the same sample in a study of blood T cell repertoires in COVID-19. Libraries were prepared by immunoSEQ multiplex PCR; TCRdb keeps only in-frame clonotypes and omits some of them. This sample has approximately 150,000 clones, with about four fifths found just once. The source material was peripheral blood. The receptors were gathered from an elderly woman with COVID-19, enrolled during active disease.

This clone was counted a few times. The rearrangement links TRBV2 to TRBJ1-1; the D gene is possibly TRBD1 (5 bases). Trimming left V 0 bases short and J 9 bases short, with 11 bases between. Germline values: CDR1 SNHLY, CDR2 FYNNEI. This CDR3 comprises 13 residues. The CDR3 loop is CASSEARQRKAFF. CDR3 in DNA: TGTGCCAGCAGTGAAGCGAGACAGAGAAAAGCTTTCTTT.

The chain uses TRBV2 and TRBJ2-5; 8 nucleotides agree with TRBD1. Germline V gene data show CDR1 as SNHLY and CDR2 as FYNNEI. The trim removed 6 bases at V and 9 bases at J, leaving 9 bases unmatched. This CDR3 has 13 amino acids. The CDR3 loop is CASRNQGAGAQYF. In DNA form, the CDR3 reads TGTGCCAGCAGGAATCAGGGGGCAGGAGCCCAGTACTTC.

This clone turned up a few times. The sample carries other DNA sequences with the same CDR3. V gene TRBV20-1 combines with J gene TRBJ2-7; D uncertain. This CDR3 comprises 11 residues. CDR1 is DFQATT, CDR2 SNEGSKA, per germline (reference sequence). Deletions cut 2 bases from V and 4 bases from J, with 6 bases between. CDR3 region: CSARTGYEQYF. The CDR3 nucleotides read TGCAGTGCTAGAACGGGTTACGAGCAGTACTTC.

The chain links TRBV4-1 to TRBJ2-2; 8 bases are shared with TRBD1. This CDR3 spans 16 amino acids. V lost 0 bases, J lost 4 bases, and 4 bases stayed unmatched. CDR1 and CDR2 from the germline V gene are MGHRA and YSYEKL. The CDR3 sequence is CASSQDQGQATGELFF. The CDR3 coding sequence is TGCGCCAGCAGCCAAGATCAGGGACAGGCCACCGGGGAGCTGTTTTTT.

The chain recombines TRBV2 with TRBJ2-6, with 8 bases identical to TRBD1. The J segment lost 0 bases and the V segment lost 10 bases, leaving 14 bases of the junction unmatched. This CDR3 has 18 amino acids. Germline CDR1 and CDR2: SNHLY and FYNNEI. CDR3 nucleotide sequence: TGTGCCACGGATGATTGGACAGGGATATCCTCTGGGGCCAACGTCCTGACTTTC. It is translated as CATDDWTGISSGANVLTF.

The rearrangement joins TRBV5-5 to TRBJ2-7; 10 bases map to TRBD2. Trimming removed 3 bases from V and 1 base from J; junction bases left unmatched: 10. This CDR3 has 17 residues. Germline CDR1 SGHKS, CDR2 YYEKEE (reference sequence). CDR3 nucleotides: TGTGCCAGCAGCTCACCTAGCGGGAGTCTCCTTTCCTACGAGCAGTACTTC. It codes for CASSSPSGSLLSYEQYF.

The chain couples TRBV19 to TRBJ1-2, with D possibly TRBD1 on 6 matching bases. Trimming left V 3 bases short and J 0 bases short, with 14 bases between. CDR3 length: 16 residues. CDR1 and CDR2 (germline): LNHDA, SQIVND (reference sequence). In nucleotides, the CDR3 is TGTGCCAGTAGTATCCGGCTGCAGGGGACTAACTATGGCTACACCTTC. Protein: CASSIRLQGTNYGYTF.

The count of this clone is one. V usage is TRBV7-2 and J usage is TRBJ1-2; D is possibly TRBD1 (5 bases). The V gene's germline CDR1 is SGHTA and CDR2 FQGNSA. Trimming took off 2 bases at V and 7 bases at J, with 14 bases between the two ends. The CDR3 contains 14 residues. The DNA for the CDR3 is TGTGCCAGCAGCTTATCGGGAGGGGTCGGTGGCTACACCTTC. Translating it yields CASSLSGGVGGYTF. The variable domain in full, with the rest retrieved from reference TRBV7-2 and TRBJ1-2, is GAGVSQSPSNKVTEKGKDVELRCDPISGHTALYWYRQSLGQGLEFLIYFQGNSAPDKSGLPSDRFSAERTGGSVSTLTIQRTQQEDSAVYLCASSLSGGVGGYTFGSGTRLTVV.

The CDR3 DNA sequence: TGTGCCAGCAGCTTAACGGTCTCGAAACGGTTCGACAGGGGGCTAGAGACCCAGTACTTC. This gives the protein CASSLTVSKRFDRGLETQYF. The chain combines TRBV7-3 with TRBJ2-5; 10 bases align to TRBD1. This CDR3 has 20 residues. V shed 0 bases and J 4 bases; nucleotides not matched to a gene: 17. Germline CDR1 reads SGHTA; CDR2 reads FQGTGA.

This clone was counted a few times. The V gene is TRBV4-3, the J gene TRBJ1-5, with 9 bases aligning to TRBD1. This CDR3 is built from 15 residues. Germline CDR1 and CDR2: LGHNA and YSLEER. The trim removed 4 bases at V and 6 bases at J, leaving 7 bases unmatched. For the CDR3, the DNA is TGCGCCAGCAGCCTCACCACAGGGGGCACTCAGCCCCAGCATTTT. Protein: CASSLTTGGTQPQHF.

The gene calls are TRBV11-2 and TRBJ2-1, with TRBD2 matching over 8 bases. The germline V gene has CDR1 SGHAT and CDR2 FQNNGV. The CDR3 runs 16 residues. The J segment lost 4 bases and the V segment lost 5 bases, leaving 10 bases of the junction unmatched. The CDR3 loop reads CASSVSRAGVYNEQFF. DNA of the CDR3: TGTGCCAGCAGCGTTTCGAGAGCGGGAGTTTACAATGAGCAGTTCTTC.

This chain connects TRBV27 to TRBJ2-3; 7 bases fit TRBD2. The CDR3 has 16 residues. Germline CDR1 MNHEY, CDR2 SMNVEV (reference sequence). The V gene end was trimmed by 3 bases and the J gene end by 3 bases; junction bases not matched to a gene: 9. The CDR3 region is CASSFQREFGTDTQYF. The DNA for the CDR3 is TGTGCCAGCAGTTTCCAGCGGGAATTTGGGACAGATACGCAGTATTTT.

This clone showed up just a few times. The chain recombines TRBV27 with TRBJ2-5; D is perhaps TRBD2 (5 bases). The V gene's germline CDR1 is MNHEY and CDR2 SMNVEV (reference sequence). V was shortened by 5 bases and J by 6 bases, with 16 bases between the two germline ends. The CDR3 covers 14 residues. The CDR3, as DNA: TGTGCCAGCAGTCCCCAGAGGGCCTTGAAGACCCAGTACTTC. Translated: CASSPQRALKTQYF.

This clone was counted a few times. V usage is TRBV3-1 (or the pseudogene TRBV3-2) and J usage is TRBJ2-4, with D hard to call. Germline V gene lookup returns CDR1 LGHDT and CDR2 YNNKEL (reference sequence). The CDR3 is 14 amino acids. Trimming removed 4 bases from V and 8 bases from J, with 15 bases in between. In DNA form, the CDR3 reads TGTGCCAGCAGCCCACCGGGTGCACCCGACATTCAGTACTTC. Protein product: CASSPPGAPDIQYF.

A single count supports this clone. Other DNA sequences in the sample encode the same CDR3. This chain connects TRBV9 to TRBJ1-2, with D uncertain. The CDR3 has 13 residues. V lost 0 bases and J lost 1, with 4 bases in between. Per the germline V gene, CDR1 is SGDLS and CDR2 is YYNGEE. The CDR3 DNA follows: TGTGCCAGCAGCGTAGACAGTAACTATGGCTACACCTTC. It yields the protein CASSVDSNYGYTF.

The chain uses TRBV7-2 and TRBJ2-7; 10 positions agree with TRBD2. The length of the CDR3 is 15 residues. V was clipped by 1 base and J by 9 bases; unmatched bases: 9. The germline V gene has CDR1 SGHTA and CDR2 FQGNSA. In DNA form, the CDR3 reads TGTGCCAGCAGCTTAGGTGTCGGGGTAGCGGGAGGGCAGTACTTC. Translation gives CASSLGVGVAGGQYF.

The chain combines TRBV5-1 with TRBJ1-1; maybe TRBD1 (6 bases). Per the germline V gene, CDR1 is SGHRS and CDR2 is YFSETQ. There are 14 residues in the CDR3. Trimming cost V 4 bases and J 1 base, with 11 bases left between them. DNA for the CDR3: TGCGCCAGCAGCACACAGGGTGCGAACACTGAAGCTTTCTTT. Amino acid sequence: CASSTQGANTEAFF.

This chain links TRBV28 with TRBJ2-7; the match to TRBD2 covers 10 bases. V trimming: 10 bases; J trimming: 0 bases; junction bases outside the gene matches: 9. Germline values: CDR1 MDHEN, CDR2 SYDVKM. CDR3 size: 15 residues. The CDR3 here is CATTKLAGISYEQYF. The CDR3 coding sequence is TGTGCCACTACTAAACTAGCGGGAATCTCCTACGAGCAGTACTTC.

J is TRBJ2-7 and V is TRBV6-6, with D possibly TRBD2 on 5 matching bases. The V end was cut by 6 bases, the J end by 3 bases, with 12 bases between. CDR3 size: 13 residues. Germline assignment: CDR1 MNHNY and CDR2 SVGAGI (reference sequence). The CDR3 DNA reads as TGTGCCAGCAGCAGAGCGGAATACTACGAGCAGTACTTC. Amino acid sequence: CASSRAEYYEQYF.